Sequencing of this T cell receptor (beta chain) was carried out in a study of T cell responses to AZD1222 COVID-19 vaccine. Germline V lookup: CDR1 SGHAT, CDR2 FQNNGV. This CDR3 spans 15 amino acids. V was cut by 5 bases and J by 7 bases, with 18 bases left in between. Here immunoSEQ multiplex PCR was the method, and the copy in TCRdb shows in-frame clones only, minus some. The data show approximately 170,000 clones, with about 86% seen just once and 11% held by the top ten. The material was peripheral blood, obtained 28 days after the second AZD1222 dose. This chain joins TRBV11-2 and TRBJ1-5; D is unresolved. The TCR comes from an adult who received the AZD1222 COVID-19 vaccine. The CDR3, as DNA: TGTGCCAGCAGCCCCGAGGGAGTACACGGGCAGCCCCAGCATTTT. Translating it yields CASSPEGVHGQPQHF.